This is a list of T cell receptor beta chains from one sample in a study of T cell responses to AZD1222 COVID-19 vaccine. Clones were read by immunoSEQ multiplex PCR, and TCRdb kept only the in-frame ones, dropping some. The repertoire has some 180,000 clones, more than 80% of them found once; the top ten carry about 6%. This specimen consisted of peripheral blood, obtained on day 0 of AZD1222 vaccination. These receptor sequences come from an adult in good health. CDR3s include the opening cysteine and the closing phenylalanine or tryptophan. Fields, in order: J gene, V gene, D gene, clone size, CDR3 protein, CDR3 DNA. D genes are given only for firm matches. The size entry is marked missing in some rows and otherwise reads once, few, many or a size class.

TRBJ1-3,TRBV6-5,TRBD1,NA,CASRDRGTGNTIYF,TGTGCCAGCAGGGACAGGGGGACTGGAAACACCATATATTTT
TRBJ1-3,TRBV21-1,NA,NA,CASREQVNSGNTIYF,TGTGCCAGCAGGGAACAGGTGAACTCTGGAAACACCATATATTTT
TRBJ2-7,TRBV19,NA,NA,CASSRYRDISYEQYF,TGTGCCAGTAGTAGATACCGGGACATATCCTACGAGCAGTACTTC
TRBJ2-3,TRBV5-1,TRBD1,NA,CASSFLGQSPDTQYF,TGCGCCAGCAGCTTCTTGGGACAGTCCCCAGATACGCAGTATTTT
TRBJ1-3,TRBV5-1,NA,NA,CASAPGAGGNTIYF,TGCGCCAGCGCCCCGGGGGCTGGGGGAAACACCATATATTTT
TRBJ1-4,TRBV6-5,NA,NA,CASSRVDINEKLFF,TGTGCCAGCAGCCGAGTGGATATTAATGAAAAACTGTTTTTT
TRBJ2-3,TRBV25-1,NA,NA,CASSAPGGDTQYF,TGTGCCAGCAGTGCCCCTGGGGGGGATACGCAGTATTTT
TRBJ2-5,TRBV3-1/TRBV3-2,NA,NA,CASSQVIVRLGVQETQYF,TGTGCCAGCAGCCAAGTCATAGTTCGACTAGGGGTTCAAGAGACCCAGTACTTC
TRBJ1-6,TRBV18,NA,few,CASSPLEQGNSPLHF,TGTGCCAGCTCACCACTTGAGCAGGGTAATTCACCCCTCCACTTT
TRBJ1-4,TRBV12-3/TRBV12-4,NA,NA,CASRVAAGRELFF,TGTGCCAGCAGGGTGGCGGCCGGGAGGGAACTGTTTTTT
TRBJ2-7,TRBV28,NA,NA,CASSLSRTAGGRYEQYF,TGTGCCAGCAGTTTATCCAGGACGGCTGGCGGACGCTACGAGCAGTACTTC
TRBJ2-1,TRBV6-5,TRBD2,NA,CASSYPGGGGLEQFF,TGTGCCAGCAGTTACCCTGGCGGGGGTGGGTTAGAGCAGTTCTTC
TRBJ1-5,TRBV24-1,TRBD1,NA,CATSDSRRQGNQPQHF,TGTGCCACCAGTGATTCCCGCAGACAGGGGAATCAGCCCCAGCATTTT
TRBJ2-2,TRBV5-6,NA,NA,CASSYRRTANTGELFF,TGTGCCAGCAGCTATCGACGGACAGCGAACACCGGGGAGCTGTTTTTT
TRBJ1-1,TRBV6-5,NA,NA,CASSSAGAMNTEAFF,TGTGCCAGCAGTTCAGCAGGCGCCATGAACACTGAAGCTTTCTTT
TRBJ2-2,TRBV28,TRBD2,NA,CASSSRGGPSTGELFF,TGTGCCAGCAGTTCTCGCGGGGGGCCATCGACCGGGGAGCTGTTTTTT
TRBJ1-5,TRBV5-6,NA,NA,CASSIRTGLGQPQHF,TGTGCCAGCAGCATTCGGACGGGACTCGGCCAGCCCCAGCATTTT
TRBJ2-5,TRBV6-2/TRBV6-3,NA,NA,CASSYSISWEETQYF,TGTGCCAGCAGTTACTCGATCAGCTGGGAAGAGACCCAGTACTTC
TRBJ1-2,TRBV18,TRBD1,NA,CASSGQGGNYGYTF,TGTGCCAGCTCAGGACAGGGGGGCAACTATGGCTACACCTTC
TRBJ2-1,TRBV7-9,NA,NA,CATPDEQFF,TGTGCCACCCCAGATGAGCAGTTCTTC
TRBJ1-1,TRBV29-1,NA,NA,CSVGTFENTEAFF,TGCAGCGTTGGGACATTCGAGAACACTGAAGCTTTCTTT
TRBJ1-6,TRBV27,TRBD1,NA,CASSPYRGGQYNSPLHF,TGTGCCAGCAGTCCATATCGGGGGGGACAGTATAATTCACCCCTCCACTTT
TRBJ2-1,TRBV28,TRBD2,NA,CASSLLSGTRSANEQFF,TGTGCCAGCAGTTTACTCTCCGGGACTAGGTCCGCCAATGAGCAGTTCTTC
TRBJ2-3,TRBV5-1,TRBD2,NA,CASSLGLAGSTDTQYF,TGCGCCAGCAGCTTGGGACTAGCGGGGAGCACAGATACGCAGTATTTT
TRBJ2-4,TRBV20-1,NA,NA,CSAPKGNIQYF,TGCAGTGCACCAAAGGGGAACATTCAGTACTTC
TRBJ2-5,TRBV30,NA,NA,CAWSVGKETQYF,TGTGCCTGGAGTGTGGGGAAAGAGACCCAGTACTTC
TRBJ2-1,TRBV4-1,NA,once,CASSQVVGNEQFF,TGCGCCAGCAGCCAAGTGGTGGGAAATGAGCAGTTCTTC
TRBJ2-1,TRBV11-3,TRBD1,NA,CASSLTLGQGSYNEQFF,TGTGCCAGCAGCTTAACACTAGGACAGGGATCCTACAATGAGCAGTTCTTC
TRBJ2-3,TRBV10-2,NA,NA,CASSMGPDTQYF,TGCGCCAGCAGTATGGGGCCAGATACGCAGTATTTT
TRBJ1-3,TRBV7-9,NA,NA,CASSSRDGNTIYF,TGTGCCAGCAGCTCCCGCGATGGAAACACCATATATTTT
TRBJ1-5,TRBV3-1/TRBV3-2,NA,NA,CASSQGRSQPQHF,TGTGCCAGCAGCCAAGGTAGAAGTCAGCCCCAGCATTTT
TRBJ1-2,TRBV28,NA,NA,CASSLAPINGYTF,TGTGCCAGCAGTTTGGCACCCATCAATGGCTACACCTTC
TRBJ1-6,TRBV18,TRBD1,NA,CASSYNPTGNNSPLHF,TGTGCCAGCTCGTATAACCCGACAGGGAATAATTCACCCCTCCACTTT
TRBJ1-2,TRBV7-9,TRBD1,NA,CASSLQGADGYTF,TGTGCCAGCAGCTTACAGGGGGCGGATGGCTACACCTTC
TRBJ2-5,TRBV9,TRBD2,NA,CASRSGTSGGGETQYF,TGTGCCAGCAGGAGCGGGACTAGCGGGGGAGGAGAGACCCAGTACTTC
TRBJ2-3,TRBV11-2,NA,NA,CASSLFIEEGDTQYF,TGTGCCAGCAGCCTTTTTATCGAGGAGGGGGATACGCAGTATTTT
TRBJ1-2,TRBV4-1,NA,few,CASSQERGVDYGYTF,TGCGCCAGCAGCCAAGAAAGGGGAGTCGACTATGGCTACACCTTC
TRBJ1-6,TRBV28,NA,NA,CASSLLTGNSPLHF,TGTGCCAGCAGTTTATTAACGGGAAATTCACCCCTCCACTTT
TRBJ1-5,TRBV27,NA,NA,CASSLAGNQPQHF,TGTGCCAGCAGTTTGGCAGGGAATCAGCCCCAGCATTTT
TRBJ2-5,TRBV7-2,TRBD2,NA,CASSLGGGVETQYF,TGTGCCAGCAGCTTAGGTGGGGGGGTGGAGACCCAGTACTTC